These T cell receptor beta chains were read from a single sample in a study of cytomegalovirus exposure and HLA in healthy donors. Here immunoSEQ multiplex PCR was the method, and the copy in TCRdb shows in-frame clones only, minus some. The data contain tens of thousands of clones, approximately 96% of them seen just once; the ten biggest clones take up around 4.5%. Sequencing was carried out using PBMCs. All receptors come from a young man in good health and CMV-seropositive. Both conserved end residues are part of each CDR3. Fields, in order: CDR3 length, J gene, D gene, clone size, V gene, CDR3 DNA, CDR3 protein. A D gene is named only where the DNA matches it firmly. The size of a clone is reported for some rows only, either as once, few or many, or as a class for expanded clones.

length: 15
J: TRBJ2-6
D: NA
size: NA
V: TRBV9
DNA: TGTGCCAGCAGCGTAGGCTATACCGGGGCCAACGTCCTGACTTTC
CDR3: CASSVGYTGANVLTF

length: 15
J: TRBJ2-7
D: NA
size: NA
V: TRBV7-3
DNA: TGTGCCAGCAGCTTGAGTGGGAGAGCAAGCGACGAGCAGTACTTC
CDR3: CASSLSGRASDEQYF

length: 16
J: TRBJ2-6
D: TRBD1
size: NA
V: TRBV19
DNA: TGTGCCAGTAGGCTGACAGGGAGCTCTGGGGCCAACGTCCTGACTTTC
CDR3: CASRLTGSSGANVLTF

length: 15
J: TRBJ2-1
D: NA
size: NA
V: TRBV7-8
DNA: TGTGCCAGCAGCTTAAGGACATTCCGGTTAAATGAGCAGTTCTTC
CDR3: CASSLRTFRLNEQFF

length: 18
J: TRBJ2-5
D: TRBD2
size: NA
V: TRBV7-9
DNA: TGTGCCAGCAGCTTATCCGGGACTAGCGGGAGTGGAGAAGAGACCCAGTACTTC
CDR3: CASSLSGTSGSGEETQYF

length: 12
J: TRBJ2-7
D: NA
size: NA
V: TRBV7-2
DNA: TGTGCCAGCAGCCTCCCGGCAGGAGAGCAGTACTTC
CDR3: CASSLPAGEQYF

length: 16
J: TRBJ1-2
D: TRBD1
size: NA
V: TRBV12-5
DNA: TGTGCTAGTGGTTTGGTACAGGGACAGATTAACTATGGCTACACCTTC
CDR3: CASGLVQGQINYGYTF

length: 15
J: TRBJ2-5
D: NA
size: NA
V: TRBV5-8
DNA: TGTGCCAGCAGCGCCAAACAGGTGTACCAAGAGACCCAGTACTTC
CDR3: CASSAKQVYQETQYF

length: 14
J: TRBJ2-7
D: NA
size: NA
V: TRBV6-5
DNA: TGTGCCAGCAGTTACTCGATTGGCAGCTACGAGCAGTACTTC
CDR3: CASSYSIGSYEQYF

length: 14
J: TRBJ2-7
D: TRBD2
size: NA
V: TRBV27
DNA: TGTGCCAGCAGCCCAGCGGGAGGGCTTCACGAGCAGTACTTC
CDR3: CASSPAGGLHEQYF

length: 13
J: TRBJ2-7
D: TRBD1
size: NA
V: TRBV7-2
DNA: TGTGCCAGCAGTTGGGACAGCTCCTACGAGCAGTACTTC
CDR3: CASSWDSSYEQYF

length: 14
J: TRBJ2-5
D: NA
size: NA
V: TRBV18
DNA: TGTGCCAGCTCACCACAACAGGGCCAAGAGACCCAGTACTTC
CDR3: CASSPQQGQETQYF

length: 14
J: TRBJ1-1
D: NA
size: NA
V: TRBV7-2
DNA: TGTGCCAGCAGCTTACCAGCGTTGAACACTGAAGCTTTCTTT
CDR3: CASSLPALNTEAFF

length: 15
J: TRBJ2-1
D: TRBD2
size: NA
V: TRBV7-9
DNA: TGTGCCAGCAGCAGGAGCGGGACCGGTGGGAATGAGCAGTTCTTC
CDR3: CASSRSGTGGNEQFF

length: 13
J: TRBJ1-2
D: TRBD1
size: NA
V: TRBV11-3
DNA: TGTGCCAGCAGCCCAGGACAGGGGAGTGGCTACACCTTC
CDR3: CASSPGQGSGYTF

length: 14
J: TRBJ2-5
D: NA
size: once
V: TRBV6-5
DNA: TGTGCCAGCAGTTACTCGATCGGGGGAGAGACCCAGTACTTC
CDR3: CASSYSIGGETQYF

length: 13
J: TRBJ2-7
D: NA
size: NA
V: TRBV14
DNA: TGTGCCAGCAGAGCCGGAGGCTCCTACGAGCAGTACTTC
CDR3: CASRAGGSYEQYF

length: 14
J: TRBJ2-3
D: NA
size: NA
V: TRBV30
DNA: TGTGCCTGGAGTGCGCCGGGACTCCCAGATACGCAGTATTTT
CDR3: CAWSAPGLPDTQYF

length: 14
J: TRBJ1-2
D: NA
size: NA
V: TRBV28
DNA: TGTGCCAGCCGCCGTGGGGGGAGAAACTATGGCTACACCTTC
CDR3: CASRRGGRNYGYTF

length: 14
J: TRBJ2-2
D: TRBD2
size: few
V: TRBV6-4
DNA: TGTGCCAGCAGAGCGGGAACGGACACCGGGGAGCTGTTTTTT
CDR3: CASRAGTDTGELFF

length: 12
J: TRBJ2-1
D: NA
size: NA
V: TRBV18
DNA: TGTGCCAGCTCTCGCTCCTACAATGAGCAGTTCTTC
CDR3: CASSRSYNEQFF

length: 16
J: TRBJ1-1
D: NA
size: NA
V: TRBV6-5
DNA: TGTGCCAGCAGTTACGGTAGGGGAGGACTGAACACTGAAGCTTTCTTT
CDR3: CASSYGRGGLNTEAFF

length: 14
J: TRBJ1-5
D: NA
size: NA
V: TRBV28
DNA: TGTGCCAGCAGGAGGACAAATAGCAATCAGCCCCAGCATTTT
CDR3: CASRRTNSNQPQHF

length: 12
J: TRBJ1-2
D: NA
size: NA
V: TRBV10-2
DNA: TGCGCCAGCAGAGGGGTGGACTATGGCTACACCTTC
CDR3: CASRGVDYGYTF

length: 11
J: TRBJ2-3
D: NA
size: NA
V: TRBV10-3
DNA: TGTGCCATCAGTGACATAGATACGCAGTATTTT
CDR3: CAISDIDTQYF

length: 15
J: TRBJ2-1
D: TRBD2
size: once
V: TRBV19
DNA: TGTGCCAGTAGTATTTCCCCTAGCGGTGGGAATGAGCAGTTCTTC
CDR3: CASSISPSGGNEQFF

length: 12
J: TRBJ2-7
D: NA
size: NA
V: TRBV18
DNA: TGTGCCAGCTCCGCCGGGGAGAACGAGCAGTACTTC
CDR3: CASSAGENEQYF

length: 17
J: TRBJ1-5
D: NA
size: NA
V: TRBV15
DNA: TGTGCCACCAGCAGGTCTCGGACAGAGTATAGCAATCAGCCCCAGCATTTT
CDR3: CATSRSRTEYSNQPQHF

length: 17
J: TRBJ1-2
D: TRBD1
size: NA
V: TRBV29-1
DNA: TGCAGCGTTGAAGAGGGAATATCCGGGACAGGGAACTATGGCTACACCTTC
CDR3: CSVEEGISGTGNYGYTF